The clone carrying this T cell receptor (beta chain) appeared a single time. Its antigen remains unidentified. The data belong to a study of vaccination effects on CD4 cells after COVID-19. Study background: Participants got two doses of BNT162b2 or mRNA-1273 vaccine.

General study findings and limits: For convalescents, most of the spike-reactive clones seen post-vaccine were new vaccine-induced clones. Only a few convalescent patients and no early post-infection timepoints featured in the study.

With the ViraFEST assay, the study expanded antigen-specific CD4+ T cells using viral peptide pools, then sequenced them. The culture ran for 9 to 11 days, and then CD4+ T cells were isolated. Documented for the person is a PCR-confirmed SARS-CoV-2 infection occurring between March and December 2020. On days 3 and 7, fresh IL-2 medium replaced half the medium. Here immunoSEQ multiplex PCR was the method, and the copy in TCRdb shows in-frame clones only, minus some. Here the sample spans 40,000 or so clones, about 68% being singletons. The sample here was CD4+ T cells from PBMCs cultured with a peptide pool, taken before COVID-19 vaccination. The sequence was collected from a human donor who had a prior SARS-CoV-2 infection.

As DNA, the CDR3 is TGTGCTAGTGGTTTCGGGAGGGACGGCACCGGGGAGCTGTTTTTT. It specifies CASGFGRDGTGELFF. This chain links TRBV12-5 with TRBJ2-2, with 8 nucleotides matching TRBD2. The CDR3 has 15 residues. The V gene end was trimmed by 3 bases and the J gene end by 4 bases; junction bases not matched to a gene: 4. Per germline, CDR1 LGHNT and CDR2 FRNRAP.